Listed below are T cell receptor beta chains from one sample, sequenced in a study of blood T cell repertoires in COVID-19. TCRdb keeps only in-frame clones here, not all; method: immunoSEQ multiplex PCR. The repertoire includes roughly 150,000 clones, more than 75% of them detected once, and approximately 2.1% sits in the top ten. Sequenced material: peripheral blood. The receptors here all came from a man in his forties or fifties who had recovered from COVID-19. CDR3s include the opening cysteine and the closing phenylalanine or tryptophan. A D gene is named only where the DNA matches it firmly. A clone size is listed for some rows: how often the clone was seen (once, few, many), or a class if it is expanded.

>TRBJ1-5|few|NA|TRBV18
CASSLLAGDQPQHF
>TRBJ1-6|few|NA|TRBV27
CASSSPGWPSPLHF
>TRBJ1-2|NA|TRBD1|TRBV19
CASSIDRGQEGYTF
>TRBJ1-4|NA|TRBD1|TRBV9
CASSASTGRNEKLFF
>TRBJ2-5|NA|TRBD1|TRBV27
CASRGTGGETQYF
>TRBJ1-3|NA|NA|TRBV7-9
CASSLGAGNTIYF
>TRBJ2-2|once|TRBD1|TRBV14
CASSRQGARTGELFF
>TRBJ1-6|NA|NA|TRBV3-1/TRBV3-2
CASSFPGTPLHF
>TRBJ1-4|NA|TRBD1|TRBV6-4
CASSDGTGQLFF
>TRBJ2-7|NA|TRBD2|TRBV19
CASSIPETSGRTNEQYF
>TRBJ2-5|NA|TRBD1|TRBV5-5
CASSLVIVSSGTGETQYF
>TRBJ2-3|once|TRBD1|TRBV19
CASSMRQGSTDTQYF
>TRBJ1-2|NA|NA|TRBV29-1
CSVEVGANYGYTF
>TRBJ2-7|NA|TRBD2|TRBV19
CASRGAGGPYEQYF
>TRBJ2-2|few|TRBD1|TRBV27
CASSRQGSTGELFF
>TRBJ1-3|NA|TRBD1|TRBV18
CASSSGQGTGNTIYF
>TRBJ2-7|NA|TRBD2|TRBV7-8
CASSLVAGDYYEQYF
>TRBJ2-7|NA|TRBD2|TRBV29-1
CSVEGGGSYEQYF
>TRBJ1-2|few|NA|TRBV6-5
CASRPQGRYGYTF